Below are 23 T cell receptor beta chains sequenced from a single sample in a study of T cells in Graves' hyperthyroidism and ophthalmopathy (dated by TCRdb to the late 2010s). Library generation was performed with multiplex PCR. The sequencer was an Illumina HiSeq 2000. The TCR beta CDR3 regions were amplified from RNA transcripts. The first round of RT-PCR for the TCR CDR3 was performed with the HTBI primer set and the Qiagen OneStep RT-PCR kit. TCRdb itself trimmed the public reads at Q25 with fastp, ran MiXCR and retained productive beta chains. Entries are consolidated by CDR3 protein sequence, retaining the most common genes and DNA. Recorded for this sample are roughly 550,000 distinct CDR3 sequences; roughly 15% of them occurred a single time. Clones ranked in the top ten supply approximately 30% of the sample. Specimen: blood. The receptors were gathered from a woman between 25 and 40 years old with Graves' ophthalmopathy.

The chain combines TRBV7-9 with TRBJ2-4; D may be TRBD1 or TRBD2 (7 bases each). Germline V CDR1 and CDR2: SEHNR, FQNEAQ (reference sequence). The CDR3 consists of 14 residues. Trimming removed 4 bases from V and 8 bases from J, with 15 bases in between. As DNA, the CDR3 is TGTGCCAGCAGCTCAAGCAGGGGGGGGGACATTCAGTACTTC. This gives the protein CASSSSRGGDIQYF.

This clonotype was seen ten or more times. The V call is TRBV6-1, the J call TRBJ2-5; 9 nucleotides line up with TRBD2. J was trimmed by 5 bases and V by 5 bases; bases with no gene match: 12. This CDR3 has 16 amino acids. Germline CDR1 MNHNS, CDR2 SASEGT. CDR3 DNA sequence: TGTGCCAGCAGTTACCTAGCGGGAACCCTCGGGGAGACCCAGTACTTC. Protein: CASSYLAGTLGETQYF.

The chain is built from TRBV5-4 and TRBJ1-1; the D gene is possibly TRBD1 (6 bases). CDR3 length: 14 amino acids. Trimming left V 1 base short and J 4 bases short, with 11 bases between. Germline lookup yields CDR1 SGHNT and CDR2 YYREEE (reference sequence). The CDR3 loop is CASSLPGASTEAFF. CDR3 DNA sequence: TGTGCCAGCAGCTTGCCGGGGGCCAGCACTGAAGCTTTCTTT.

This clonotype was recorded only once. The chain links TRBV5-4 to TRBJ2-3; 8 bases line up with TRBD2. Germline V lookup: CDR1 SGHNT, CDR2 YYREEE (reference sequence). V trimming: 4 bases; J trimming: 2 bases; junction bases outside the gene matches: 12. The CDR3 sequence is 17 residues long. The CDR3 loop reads CASSRRVLAGNTDTQYF. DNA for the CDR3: TGTGCCAGCAGCCGCCGGGTTTTAGCGGGAAACACAGATACGCAGTATTTT.

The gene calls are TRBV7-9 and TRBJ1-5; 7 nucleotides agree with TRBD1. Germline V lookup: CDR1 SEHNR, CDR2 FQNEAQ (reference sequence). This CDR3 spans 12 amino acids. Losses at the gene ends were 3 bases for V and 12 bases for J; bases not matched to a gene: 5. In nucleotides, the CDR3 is TGTGCCAGCAGCTTTCAGGGGGGCGACCAGCATTTT. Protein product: CASSFQGGDQHF.

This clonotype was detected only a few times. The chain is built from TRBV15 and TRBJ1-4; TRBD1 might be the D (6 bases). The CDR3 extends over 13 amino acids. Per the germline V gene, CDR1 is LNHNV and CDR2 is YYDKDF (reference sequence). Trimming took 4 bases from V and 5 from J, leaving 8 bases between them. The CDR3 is CATSTDRNEKLFF. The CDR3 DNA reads TGTGCCACCAGCACGGACAGAAATGAAAAACTGTTTTTT.

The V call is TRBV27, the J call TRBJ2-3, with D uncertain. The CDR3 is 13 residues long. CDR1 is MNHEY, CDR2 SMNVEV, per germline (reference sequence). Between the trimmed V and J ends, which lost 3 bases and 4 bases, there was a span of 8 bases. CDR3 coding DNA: TGTGCCAGCAGTTTGGGGAATGCAGATACGCAGTATTTT. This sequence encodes CASSLGNADTQYF.

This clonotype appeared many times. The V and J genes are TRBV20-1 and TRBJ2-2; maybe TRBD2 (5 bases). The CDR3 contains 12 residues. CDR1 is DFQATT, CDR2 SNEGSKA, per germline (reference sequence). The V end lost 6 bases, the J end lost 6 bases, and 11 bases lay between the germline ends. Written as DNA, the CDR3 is TGCAGTGCCCATCCTAGCCCCGGGGAGCTGTTTTTT. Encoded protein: CSAHPSPGELFF.

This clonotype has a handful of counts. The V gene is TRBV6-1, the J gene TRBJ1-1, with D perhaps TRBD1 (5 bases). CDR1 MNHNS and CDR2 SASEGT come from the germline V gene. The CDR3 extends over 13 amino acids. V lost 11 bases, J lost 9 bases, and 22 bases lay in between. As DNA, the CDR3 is TGTGCCGTCCAAGGCGGGGGGGGGTACAAAGCTTTCTTT. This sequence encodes CAVQGGGGYKAFF.

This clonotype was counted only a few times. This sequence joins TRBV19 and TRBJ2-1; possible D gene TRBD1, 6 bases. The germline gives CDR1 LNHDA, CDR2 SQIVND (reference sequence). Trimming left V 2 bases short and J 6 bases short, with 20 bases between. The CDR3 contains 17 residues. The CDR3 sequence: CASSILGTGSFSNEQFF. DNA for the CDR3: TGTGCCAGTAGTATACTCGGAACAGGGTCATTCTCCAATGAGCAGTTCTTC.

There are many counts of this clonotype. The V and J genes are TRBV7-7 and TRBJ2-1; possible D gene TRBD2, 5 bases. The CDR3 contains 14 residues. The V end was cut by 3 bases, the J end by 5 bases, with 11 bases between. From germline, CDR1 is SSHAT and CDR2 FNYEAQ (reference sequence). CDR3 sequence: CASSFSAGDNEQFF. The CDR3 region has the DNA TGTGCCAGCAGCTTTTCCGCGGGTGACAATGAGCAGTTCTTC.

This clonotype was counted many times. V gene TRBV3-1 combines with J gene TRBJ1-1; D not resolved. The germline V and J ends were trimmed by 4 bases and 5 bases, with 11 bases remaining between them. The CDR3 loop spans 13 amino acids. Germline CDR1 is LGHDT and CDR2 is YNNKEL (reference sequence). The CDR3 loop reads CASSPMGWTEAFF. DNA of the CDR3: TGTGCCAGCAGCCCTATGGGGTGGACTGAAGCTTTCTTT.

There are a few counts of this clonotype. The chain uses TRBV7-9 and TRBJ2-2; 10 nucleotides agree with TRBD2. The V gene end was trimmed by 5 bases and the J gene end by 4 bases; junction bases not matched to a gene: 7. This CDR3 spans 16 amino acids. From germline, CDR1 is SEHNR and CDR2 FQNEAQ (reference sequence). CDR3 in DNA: TGTGCCAGCAGCCGAGAACTAGCGGGGCGCACCGGGGAGCTGTTTTTT. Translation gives CASSRELAGRTGELFF.

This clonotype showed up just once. CDR3 sequence (DNA): TGTGCCAGTGCTAGCGGGGGTTACAATGAGCAGTTCTTC. Translating it yields CASASGGYNEQFF. J is TRBJ2-1 and V is TRBV2; 10 positions agree with TRBD2. The germline V gene encodes CDR1 SNHLY and CDR2 FYNNEI. The V segment lost 9 bases and the J segment 4 bases; nucleotides outside the gene matches: 3. The CDR3 totals 13 residues.

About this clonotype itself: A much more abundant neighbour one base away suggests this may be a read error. The CDR3 region has the DNA TGTGCCTGGGAGTCCCCCGGGGAGACCCGGTACTTC. Translated, it gives CAWESPGETRYF. The rearrangement joins TRBV30 to TRBJ2-5; tentatively, D is TRBD2 (5 bases). This CDR3 is 12 amino acids long. Germline V lookup: CDR1 GTSNPN, CDR2 SVGIG (reference sequence).

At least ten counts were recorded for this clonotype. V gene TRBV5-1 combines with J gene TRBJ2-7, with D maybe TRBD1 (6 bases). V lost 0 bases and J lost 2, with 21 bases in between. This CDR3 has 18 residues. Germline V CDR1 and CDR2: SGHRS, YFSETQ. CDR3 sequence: CASSLGTELVHYPYEQYF. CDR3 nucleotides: TGCGCCAGCAGCTTGGGGACAGAACTAGTCCATTATCCCTACGAGCAGTACTTC.

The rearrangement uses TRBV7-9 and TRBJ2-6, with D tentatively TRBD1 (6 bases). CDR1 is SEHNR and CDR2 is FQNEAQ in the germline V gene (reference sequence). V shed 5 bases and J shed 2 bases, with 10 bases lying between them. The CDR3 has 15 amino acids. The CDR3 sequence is CASSPGETGANVLTF. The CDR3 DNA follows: TGTGCCAGCAGCCCAGGGGAGACTGGGGCCAACGTCCTGACTTTC.

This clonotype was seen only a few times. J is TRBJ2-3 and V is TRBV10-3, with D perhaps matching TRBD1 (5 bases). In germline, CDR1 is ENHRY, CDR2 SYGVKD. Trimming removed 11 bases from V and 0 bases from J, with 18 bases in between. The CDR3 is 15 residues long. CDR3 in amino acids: CALRPSGSSTDTQYF. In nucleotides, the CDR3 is TGTGCCCTCCGCCCCTCAGGGTCTAGCACAGATACGCAGTATTTT.

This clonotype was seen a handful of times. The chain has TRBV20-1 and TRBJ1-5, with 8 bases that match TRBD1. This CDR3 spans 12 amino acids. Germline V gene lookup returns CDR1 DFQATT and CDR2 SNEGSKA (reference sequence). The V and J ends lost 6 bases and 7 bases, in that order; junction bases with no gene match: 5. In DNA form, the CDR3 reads TGCAGTGCAAGGACAGGGAGCCAGCCCCAGCATTTT. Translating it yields CSARTGSQPQHF.

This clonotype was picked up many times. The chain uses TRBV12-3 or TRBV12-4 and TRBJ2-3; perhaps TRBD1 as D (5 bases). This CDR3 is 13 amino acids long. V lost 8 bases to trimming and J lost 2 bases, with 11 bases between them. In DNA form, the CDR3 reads TGTGCCAGCCGGACATACACCACAGATACGCAGTATTTT. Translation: CASRTYTTDTQYF.

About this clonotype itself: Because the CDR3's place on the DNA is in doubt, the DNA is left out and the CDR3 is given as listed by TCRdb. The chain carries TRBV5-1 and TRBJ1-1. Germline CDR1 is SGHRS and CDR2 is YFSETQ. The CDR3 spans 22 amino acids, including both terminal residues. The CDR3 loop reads CASSLVGREYEQYFGPNTEAFF.

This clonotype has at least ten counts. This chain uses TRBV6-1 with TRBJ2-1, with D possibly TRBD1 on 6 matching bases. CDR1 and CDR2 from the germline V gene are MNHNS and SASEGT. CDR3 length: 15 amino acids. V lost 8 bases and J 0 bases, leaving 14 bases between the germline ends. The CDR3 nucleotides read TGTGCCAGCCGAGCCCAACAGGGCTCCTACAATGAGCAGTTCTTC. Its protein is CASRAQQGSYNEQFF.

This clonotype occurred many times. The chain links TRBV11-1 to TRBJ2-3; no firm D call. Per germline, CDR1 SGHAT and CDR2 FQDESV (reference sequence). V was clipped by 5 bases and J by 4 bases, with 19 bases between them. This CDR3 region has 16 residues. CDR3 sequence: CASSPSGPALPDTQYF. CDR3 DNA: TGTGCCAGCAGCCCCTCAGGACCTGCACTACCAGATACGCAGTATTTT.